This paragraph reports one T cell receptor (beta chain). In germline, CDR1 is MDHEN, CDR2 SYDVKM. V lost 8 bases and J lost 2, with 19 bases in between. The CDR3 is 15 amino acids. The sample originates from a study of blood T cells in healthy people across ages. Together with a sample-barcoded 5' primer, a J-beta primer mix was included in a second PCR lasting about 6 to 11 cycles. TCRdb re-derived calls from the 5' RACE reads in MiXCR, one entry per CDR3 protein. In the table there are around 1,900,000 distinct CDR3 sequences, about 39% of which are singletons. The clonotype originates from a human donor in good health. The genes are TRBV28 and TRBJ2-7; D is perhaps TRBD2 (6 bases). Sequencing was done on a sample of blood. The DNA for the CDR3 is TGTGCCAGCCCCCCGAGCCGGGACTCTGCCTACGAGCAGTACTTC. It is translated as CASPPSRDSAYEQYF.